The 26 T cell receptor beta chains presented below share a single source sample, sequenced in a study of T-cell memory formation after mild COVID-19. TCRdb reprocessed the 5' RACE reads with MiXCR, giving one entry per CDR3 protein. The sample carries around 530,000 distinct CDR3 sequences, about 22% recorded once. Input material: PBMCs or a T cell subset sorted from them (not recorded which). The receptors stem from an adult woman who had mild COVID-19 (a few samples of this study predate the infection). Cell type and time point are not known.

This rearrangement joins TRBV20-1 to TRBJ2-1; 10 bases fit TRBD2. V shed 5 bases, J shed 8 bases, and the junction held 12 bases outside the gene matches. This CDR3 has 15 amino acids. CDR1 DFQATT and CDR2 SNEGSKA come from the germline V gene (reference sequence). CDR3 sequence reads: CSAGSGLAGVDEQFF. The CDR3 nucleotides are TGCAGTGCTGGATCCGGGCTAGCGGGAGTTGATGAGCAGTTCTTC.

This clonotype has only a few counts. DNA for the CDR3: TGTGCCAGCAGCTTACACAGAGACCTGACCTACGAGCAGTACTTC. Amino acids: CASSLHRDLTYEQYF. The chain combines TRBV11-2 with TRBJ2-7, with D hard to call. The ends were cut back, 2 bases at V and 2 bases at J, with 13 bases in the middle. Germline-derived CDR1 and CDR2 are SGHAT and FQNNGV. The CDR3 runs 15 residues.

The chain carries TRBV4-2 and TRBJ2-7; either TRBD1 or TRBD2 may supply D (6 bases each). Germline V gene data show CDR1 as LGHNA and CDR2 as YNFKEQ. V was cut by 4 bases and J by 9 bases, with 31 bases left in between. CDR3 length: 18 residues. In DNA form, the CDR3 reads TGTGCCAGCAGCCCCGATGGTTGGGGTGGAGGGGGTCCTGACGGGCAGTACTTC. This gives the protein CASSPDGWGGGGPDGQYF.

This clonotype was picked up one time. DNA of the CDR3: TGTGCCAGCCAGGGCACTAGCGGGGGGCCGGAAGAGACCCAGTACTTC. Translation gives CASQGTSGGPEETQYF. The chain uses TRBV6-6 and TRBJ2-5; TRBD2 matches 12 bases. The CDR3 is 16 amino acids. Germline CDR1 and CDR2: MNHNY and SVGAGI (reference sequence). Germline trimming cut 8 bases from V and 3 bases from J; bases unmatched to any gene: 10.

The chain recombines TRBV19 with TRBJ2-3; perhaps TRBD1 as D (6 bases). The V and J ends lost 6 bases and 8 bases respectively, with 12 bases between them. CDR1 LNHDA and CDR2 SQIVND come from the germline V gene (reference sequence). The CDR3 consists of 12 residues. The CDR3 DNA is TGTGCCAGTAGCAACACAGGGAGTACGCAGTATTTT. It codes for CASSNTGSTQYF.

CDR3 DNA: TGTGCCAGCAGCTCGGCGGGAGTCACCTACGAGCAGTACTTC. This translates into CASSSAGVTYEQYF. The chain combines TRBV12-3 or TRBV12-4 with TRBJ2-7; 7 bases agree with TRBD2. V lost 6 bases and J lost 2; bases outside the gene matches: 7. The CDR3 consists of 14 residues.

The table lists this clonotype with a count of one. V is TRBV6-1 and J is TRBJ1-1; TRBD1 might be the D (5 bases). The CDR3 length is 16 residues. Trimming removed 6 bases at V and 2 bases at J, with 19 bases between. Germline CDR1 reads MNHNS; CDR2 reads SASEGT. This CDR3 reads CASSVGGGGTNTEAFF. The CDR3 DNA follows: TGTGCCAGCAGCGTCGGGGGTGGGGGGACCAACACTGAAGCTTTCTTT.

V is TRBV18 and J is TRBJ2-6; weak D call: TRBD1 (5 bases). The CDR3 consists of 17 residues. V lost 0 bases and J 1 base, leaving 10 bases between the germline ends. Germline-derived CDR1 and CDR2 are KGHSH and LQKENI. The DNA for the CDR3 is TGTGCCAGCTCACCACCGGGCAGGGCATCTGGGGCCAACGTCCTGACTTTC. The encoded protein is CASSPPGRASGANVLTF.

This clonotype came up many times. CDR3 DNA: TGTGCCATCACGGATGCCTATAATTCACCCCTCCACTTT. It is translated as CAITDAYNSPLHF. V usage is TRBV10-3 and J usage is TRBJ1-6; no definite D call. CDR3 size: 13 residues. Looked up from germline, CDR1 is ENHRY and CDR2 is SYGVKD. V gave up 7 bases and J gave up 2 bases, with 6 bases separating them.

This clonotype came up a few times. The chain carries TRBV7-6 and TRBJ2-7, with D possibly being TRBD1 or TRBD2 (5 bases each). V dropped 5 bases and J dropped 6 bases, with 17 bases sitting between them. The CDR3 covers 14 residues. Germline values: CDR1 SGHVS, CDR2 FNYEAQ. In DNA form, the CDR3 reads TGTGCCAGCAGCCCCTCGGTTGGGGGTGGCGAGCAGTACTTC. This gives the protein CASSPSVGGGEQYF.

The V and J genes are TRBV5-6 and TRBJ2-7; no definite D call. The length of the CDR3 is 12 residues. The germline V gene has CDR1 SGHDT and CDR2 YYEEEE. The ends were cut back, 0 bases at V and 4 bases at J, with 5 bases in the middle. CDR3 region: CASSLAEYEQYF. CDR3 bases: TGTGCCAGCAGCTTGGCCGAGTACGAGCAGTACTTC.

This clonotype was seen a few times. The CDR3 DNA reads as TGTGCCAGCAGTTCGGGGAAAAACATTCAGTACTTC. Protein sequence: CASSSGKNIQYF. This sequence joins TRBV6-2 or TRBV6-3 and TRBJ2-4; possible D gene TRBD2, 5 bases. The CDR3 has 12 residues. V gave up 4 bases and J gave up 4 bases, with 5 bases separating them. Germline V gene lookup returns CDR1 MNHEY and CDR2 SVGEGT.

There are a few counts of this clonotype. The chain has TRBV30 and TRBJ2-2; D call uncertain. Germline assignment: CDR1 GTSNPN and CDR2 SVGIG (reference sequence). This CDR3 contains 16 residues. With 0 bases removed from V and 0 bases from J, the gap between germline ends came to 11 bases. Written as DNA, the CDR3 is TGTGCCTGGAGTGTATCGCAAAAAACGAACACCGGGGAGCTGTTTTTT. Its protein is CAWSVSQKTNTGELFF.

This clonotype was counted only a few times. The chain joins TRBV20-1 to TRBJ2-1; 10 bases are shared with TRBD2. Germline CDR1 and CDR2: DFQATT and SNEGSKA (reference sequence). The CDR3 spans 19 residues. Trimming at V came to 6 bases and at J to 10 bases, leaving 27 bases not matched to a gene. CDR3 region: CSASSGSGGARSHRGEQFF. CDR3 nucleotide sequence: TGCAGTGCCAGTAGTGGGAGCGGGGGGGCCCGATCTCACCGGGGCGAGCAGTTCTTC.

There are a few counts of this clonotype. The gene calls are TRBV2 and TRBJ2-4; D is ambiguous. The CDR3 consists of 16 residues. V lost 0 bases, J lost 0 bases, and 9 bases lay in between. CDR1 SNHLY and CDR2 FYNNEI come from the germline V gene. Here the CDR3 reads CASSEALVLAKNIQYF. The CDR3 DNA reads TGTGCCAGCAGTGAAGCGCTGGTCCTAGCCAAAAACATTCAGTACTTC.

A few counts support this clonotype. CDR3 in amino acids: CASSYSTSGAAGTQYF. The CDR3 coding sequence is TGTGCCAGCAGTTACTCGACTAGCGGGGCAGCAGGGACCCAGTACTTC. This chain joins TRBV6-5 and TRBJ2-5; 11 positions agree with TRBD2. The ends lost 0 bases at V and 7 bases at J; junction bases unmatched: 7. This CDR3 region has 16 residues. Germline CDR1 reads MNHEY; CDR2 reads SVGAGI.

In this sample, this clonotype turned up a few times. V and J are TRBV20-1 and TRBJ2-7; D might be TRBD2 (5 bases). Germline V gene sequence: CDR1 DFQATT, CDR2 SNEGSKA (reference sequence). The germline V and J ends were trimmed by 0 bases and 4 bases, with 16 bases remaining between them. The CDR3 is made up of 15 amino acids. The CDR3 region has the DNA TGCAGTGCTAGAGATGGAAGCGGAGGACTTTACGAGCAGTACTTC. As protein: CSARDGSGGLYEQYF.

J is TRBJ2-2 and V is TRBV3-1, with a possible D match to TRBD2 (6 bases). Per germline, CDR1 LGHDT and CDR2 YNNKEL (reference sequence). Trimming took 2 bases from V and 1 from J, leaving 11 bases between them. This CDR3 region has 16 residues. The DNA for the CDR3 is TGTGCCAGCAGCCAACTCGGGACTTTGAACACCGGGGAGCTGTTTTTT. This sequence encodes CASSQLGTLNTGELFF.

In regard to this clonotype: Just one base apart from a much larger clone, this may be a read error. A read error is likely, as this CDR3 ends without the conserved phenylalanine or tryptophan. J is TRBJ2-5 and V is TRBV7-9; D is unresolved. V was trimmed by 1 base and J by 2 bases, leaving 8 bases between them. Germline values: CDR1 SEHNR, CDR2 FQNEAQ (reference sequence). This CDR3 has 14 amino acids. The CDR3 region is CASSLEVRQETQYL. In nucleotides, the CDR3 is TGTGCCAGCAGCTTAGAGGTCCGGCAAGAGACCCAGTACTTA.

This clonotype was recorded a few times. V gene TRBV6-5 combines with J gene TRBJ1-1; a possible D gene is TRBD1 (5 bases). Per the germline V gene, CDR1 is MNHEY and CDR2 is SVGAGI. The CDR3 runs to 15 residues. The V end lost 5 bases, the J end lost 1 base, and 14 bases lay between the germline ends. CDR3 DNA: TGTGCCAGCAGTCGGGGTTTCGACAGGAACACTGAAGCTTTCTTT. This sequence encodes CASSRGFDRNTEAFF.

This clonotype came up once. The chain links TRBV7-9 to TRBJ1-1; D unclear. The CDR3 contains 15 residues. The V gene's germline CDR1 is SEHNR and CDR2 FQNEAQ (reference sequence). The V end was cut by 5 bases, the J end by 2 bases, with 15 bases between. In DNA, the CDR3 is TGTGCCAGCAGCCTTCTCTTGAAAGGTAACACTGAAGCTTTCTTT. Its protein is CASSLLLKGNTEAFF.

V is TRBV6-2 or TRBV6-3 and J is TRBJ1-2, with a weak D call TRBD1 (6 bases). The CDR3 contains 15 residues. Germline CDR1 reads MNHEY; CDR2 reads SVGEGT. Between the trimmed V and J ends, which lost 4 bases and 3 bases, there was a span of 15 bases. The CDR3 here is CASSSYQGSDYGYTF. DNA of the CDR3: TGTGCCAGCAGTTCCTACCAGGGGTCGGACTATGGCTACACCTTC.

This clonotype has only a few counts. The chain recombines TRBV6-1 with TRBJ1-2, with a possible D match to TRBD1 (6 bases). V was trimmed by 8 bases and J by 3 bases, leaving 13 bases between them. In germline, CDR1 is MNHNS, CDR2 SASEGT. This CDR3 comprises 13 residues. The CDR3 nucleotides are TGTGCCAGCTTTATCCCAGGGGACTATGGCTACACCTTC. It codes for CASFIPGDYGYTF.

The gene calls are TRBV23-1 and TRBJ2-2; 8 bases are a match to TRBD1. TRBV23-1 is assigned to the ORF class and has an uncertain function. The CDR3 contains 15 residues. The ends lost 11 bases at V and 4 bases at J; junction bases unmatched: 12. The CDR3 sequence is CALWTGNEGTGELFF. DNA for the CDR3: TGCGCCCTCTGGACAGGGAACGAGGGCACCGGGGAGCTGTTTTTT.

The chain uses TRBV29-1 and TRBJ2-5; D is perhaps TRBD2 (5 bases). CDR1 and CDR2 from the germline V gene are SQVTM and ANQGSEA. V was pared by 6 bases and J by 5 bases, with 13 bases between. CDR3 length: 12 residues. CDR3 residues: CSVRARGETQYF. The DNA of the CDR3 is TGCAGCGTCCGGGCGCGCGGGGAGACCCAGTACTTC. Full variable domain (rest looked up from reference TRBV29-1 and TRBJ2-5): SAVISQKPSRDICQRGTSLTIQCQVDSQVTMMFWYRQQPGQSLTLIATANQGSEATYESGFVIDKFPISRPNLTFSTLTVSNMSPEDSSIYLCSVRARGETQYFGPGTRLLVL.

This clonotype was picked up a small number of times. The gene calls are TRBV29-1 and TRBJ2-2; TRBD2 is a possible D gene (7 bases). Germline CDR1 reads SQVTM; CDR2 reads ANQGSEA. Deletions cut 7 bases from V and 6 bases from J, with 15 bases between. This CDR3 has 13 residues. CDR3 sequence (DNA): TGCAGCGCGGGCGCGGGGGCCTCCGGGGAGCTGTTTTTT. It encodes CSAGAGASGELFF.